This is a list of T cell receptor beta chains from one sample in a study of patients and donors after allogeneic stem cell transplantation. One entry per CDR3 protein, called by TCRdb with MiXCR from the RT-PCR reads. The sample lists roughly 200,000 distinct CDR3 sequences, around two fifths occurring once. Material for sequencing was blood, either unsorted or a sorted T cell fraction (not recorded which). The receptors stem from a human donor who was either an allogeneic HSCT recipient or a stem cell or donor lymphocyte infusion donor (not recorded which). It is not recorded whose cells these are; they may come from a transplant donor. Each CDR3 is given with its conserved first and last residue.

j_call v_call cdr3_length cdr3_aa
TRBJ1-4 TRBV7-9 17 CASSPWTETATNEKLFF
TRBJ2-5 TRBV28 14 CASSLQRELETQYF
TRBJ1-2 TRBV20-1 12 CSARLRAWGYTF
TRBJ1-1 TRBV6-2/TRBV6-3 14 CASLGGSWNTEAFF
TRBJ1-2 TRBV9 13 CASSASGNYGYTF
TRBJ2-4 TRBV29-1 15 CSVEGQGGSKNIQYF
TRBJ2-1 TRBV5-1 13 CASSPPDYNEQFF
TRBJ2-1 TRBV5-1 16 CASSLGAPNTVGEQFF
TRBJ1-1 TRBV24-1 15 CATSDNRGGDTEAFF
TRBJ2-3 TRBV7-2 15 CASSLGAGRTDTQYF